Listed below are T cell receptor beta chains from one sample, sequenced in a study of cytomegalovirus exposure and HLA in healthy donors. The data were produced by immunoSEQ multiplex PCR, yet TCRdb's version contains in-frame clones alone and is incomplete. The sample records 100,000 to 150,000 clones, 81% being singletons. Sequencing was performed on PBMCs. The source is a young man in good health and CMV-seronegative. The conserved cysteine and the conserved F or W are not part of the CDR3 here. Size tells how often a clone was seen (once, few, many) or the class of an expanded clone, and some rows leave it out.

>TRBJ2-7|TRBV20-1|-
SAGANYEQY
>TRBJ1-1|TRBV10-3|-
AISEDQVVNTEAF
>TRBJ1-2|TRBV2|-
ASIVPSGYT
>TRBJ2-1|TRBV4-1|-
ASSQLQLTYNEQF
>TRBJ1-2|TRBV7-2|-
ASSLSSWDSPYGYT
>TRBJ2-2|TRBV9|-
ASSVPNTGELF
>TRBJ2-1|TRBV2|-
ASSVGLAAASEQF
>TRBJ2-7|TRBV5-6|few
ASSLTGGGWSYEQY
>TRBJ1-3|TRBV2|-
ASRKGGQQVSGNTIY
>TRBJ1-2|TRBV28|once
ASSLPRTAYGYT
>TRBJ2-7|TRBV27|-
ASSPLGSTSYEQY
>TRBJ1-4|TRBV7-2|few
ASSLGQGRNEKLF
>TRBJ1-1|TRBV12-5|-
ASGLMRSGQGVTEAF
>TRBJ2-7|TRBV30|few
AWSGSSGGPPYEQY
>TRBJ2-3|TRBV6-5|once
ASRGTGGEDTQY
>TRBJ2-2|TRBV7-9|-
ASSPGVLTRWTGELF
>TRBJ1-1|TRBV6-1|-
ASSELGRTEAF